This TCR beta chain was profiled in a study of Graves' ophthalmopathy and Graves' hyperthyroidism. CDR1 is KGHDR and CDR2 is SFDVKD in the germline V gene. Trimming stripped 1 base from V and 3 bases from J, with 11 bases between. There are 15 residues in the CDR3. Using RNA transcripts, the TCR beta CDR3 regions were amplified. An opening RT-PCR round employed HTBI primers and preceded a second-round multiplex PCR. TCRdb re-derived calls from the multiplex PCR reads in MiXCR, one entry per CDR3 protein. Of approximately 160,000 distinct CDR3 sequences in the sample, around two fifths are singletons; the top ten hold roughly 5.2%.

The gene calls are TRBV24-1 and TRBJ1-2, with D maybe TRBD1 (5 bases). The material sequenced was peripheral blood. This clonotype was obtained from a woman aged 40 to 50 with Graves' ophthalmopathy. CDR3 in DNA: TGTGCCACCAGTGATTTAGCAGGGAAGGACTATGGCTACACCTTC. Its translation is CATSDLAGKDYGYTF.